The clone carrying this TCR beta chain was picked up a small number of times. What it binds is unknown. Germline CDR1 reads SEHNR; CDR2 reads FQNEAQ (reference sequence). V was shortened by 7 bases and J by 6 bases, with 18 bases between the two germline ends. The CDR3 length is 14 residues. This specimen belongs to a study of persistence of HIV-infected CD4 T cells. The stimulus was lysate of CMV-infected fibroblasts, 8.5 to 10 ug/mL. CD40L/CD69 double-negative CD45RO-high memory CD4+ T cells were collected. Plasma HIV-1 RNA stayed below 50 copies/mL for at least 4 years. An approximately 20-hour stimulation of CD8-depleted PBMCs used anti-CD28/CD49d costimulation, CD40-blocking antibody and enfuvirtide. Sequencing used immunoSEQ version 4 in survey mode. Only in-frame clones appear in the TCRdb table, and some are missing; sequencing was by immunoSEQ multiplex PCR. The sample shows 50,000 or so clones, more than 70% of them seen only once.

This TCR was recovered from an adult man with HIV who was CMV-seropositive. Material: CD4+ T cells sorted from PBMCs after 18-hour stimulation, obtained from a patient who received antiretroviral therapy. V usage is TRBV7-9 and J usage is TRBJ1-2; maybe TRBD1 (6 bases). As DNA, the CDR3 is TGTGCCAGCACCAACACAGGGTTAGGGGATGGCTACACCTTC. It yields the protein CASTNTGLGDGYTF.